This TCR beta chain was identified in a study of blood T cell repertoires in COVID-19. Authors' analysis steps: Estimates of nucleated cell counts were drawn from the amplification of reference gene primers. Assay: immunoSEQ multiplex PCR; the TCRdb copy retains only in-frame clones and omits some. From that table come the V and J calls and clone size; the DNA was used to work out D and trimming. The sample carries 220,000 or so clones, about 90% recorded once. Exposed enrollees had met someone with a PCR-confirmed or clinician-diagnosed COVID-19 case at some point within the 2 weeks before study entry. Deletions cut 2 bases from V and 3 bases from J, with 18 bases between. Germline V gene sequence: CDR1 SGDLS, CDR2 YYNGEE. This CDR3 is built from 17 residues.

The clonotype comes from a man aged 45-60 years who had been exposed to COVID-19. The sequenced sample was PBMCs or T cells enriched from blood (not recorded which). The chain uses TRBV9 and TRBJ1-5; maybe TRBD1 (5 bases). CDR3 nucleotide sequence: TGTGCCAGCAGCGTCGAGACAGACCCGAGTCCCAATCAGCCCCAGCATTTT. Translated, it gives CASSVETDPSPNQPQHF.